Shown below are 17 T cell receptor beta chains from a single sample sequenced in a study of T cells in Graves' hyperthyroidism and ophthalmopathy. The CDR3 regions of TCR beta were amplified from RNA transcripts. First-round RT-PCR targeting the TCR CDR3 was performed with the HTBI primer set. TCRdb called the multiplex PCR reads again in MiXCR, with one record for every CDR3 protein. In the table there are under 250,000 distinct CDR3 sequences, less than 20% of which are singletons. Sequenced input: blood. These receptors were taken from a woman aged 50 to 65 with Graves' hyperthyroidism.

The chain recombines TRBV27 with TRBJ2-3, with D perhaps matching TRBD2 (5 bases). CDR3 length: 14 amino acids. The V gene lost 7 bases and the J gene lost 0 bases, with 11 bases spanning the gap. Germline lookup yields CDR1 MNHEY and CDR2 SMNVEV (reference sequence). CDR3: CASTSWESTDTQYF. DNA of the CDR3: TGTGCCAGCACTAGTTGGGAGAGCACAGATACGCAGTATTTT.

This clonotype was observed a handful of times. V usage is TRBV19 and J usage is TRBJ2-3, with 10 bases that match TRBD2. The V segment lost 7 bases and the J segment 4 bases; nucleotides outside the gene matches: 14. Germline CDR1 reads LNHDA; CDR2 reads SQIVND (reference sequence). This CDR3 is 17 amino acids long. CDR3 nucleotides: TGTGCCAGTACCCCGGCTGGAGCGGGAGGGCTCTCAGATACGCAGTATTTT. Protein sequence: CASTPAGAGGLSDTQYF. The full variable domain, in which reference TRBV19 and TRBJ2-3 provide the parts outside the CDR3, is DGGITQSPKYLFRKEGQNVTLSCEQNLNHDAMYWYRQDPGQGLRLIYYSQIVNDFQKGDIAEGYSVSREKKESFPLTVTSAQKNPTAFYLCASTPAGAGGLSDTQYFGPGTRLTVL.

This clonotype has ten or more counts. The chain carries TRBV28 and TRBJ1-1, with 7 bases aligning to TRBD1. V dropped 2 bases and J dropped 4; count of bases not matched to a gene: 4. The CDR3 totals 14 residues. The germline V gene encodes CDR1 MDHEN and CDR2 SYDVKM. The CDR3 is CASSLRQGATEAFF. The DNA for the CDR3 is TGTGCCAGCAGTTTAAGACAGGGTGCCACTGAAGCTTTCTTT. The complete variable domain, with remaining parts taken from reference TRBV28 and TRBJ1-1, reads DVKVTQSSRYLVKRTGEKVFLECVQDMDHENMFWYRQDPGLGLRLIYFSYDVKMKEKGDIPEGYSVSREKKERFSLILESASTNQTSMYLCASSLRQGATEAFFGQGTRLTVV.

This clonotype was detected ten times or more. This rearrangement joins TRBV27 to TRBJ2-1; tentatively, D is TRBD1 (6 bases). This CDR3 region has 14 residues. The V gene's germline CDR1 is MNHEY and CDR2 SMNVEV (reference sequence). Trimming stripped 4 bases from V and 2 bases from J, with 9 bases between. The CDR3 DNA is TGTGCCAGCAGTTCAGGGGCGACCTACAATGAGCAGTTCTTC. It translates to CASSSGATYNEQFF.

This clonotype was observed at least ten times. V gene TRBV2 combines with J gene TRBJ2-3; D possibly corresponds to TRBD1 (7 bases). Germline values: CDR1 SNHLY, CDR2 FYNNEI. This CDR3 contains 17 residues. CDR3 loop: CAAGKSRQGPGINTQYF. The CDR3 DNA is TGTGCGGCGGGGAAAAGCAGACAGGGTCCGGGAATAAATACGCAGTATTTT.

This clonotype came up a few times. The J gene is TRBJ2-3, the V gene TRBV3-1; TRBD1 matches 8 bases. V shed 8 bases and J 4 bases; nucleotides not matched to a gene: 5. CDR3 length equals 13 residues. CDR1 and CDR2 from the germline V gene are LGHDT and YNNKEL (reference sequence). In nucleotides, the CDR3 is TGTGCCAGCGGTAGACAGGGGTCAGATACGCAGTATTTT. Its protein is CASGRQGSDTQYF.

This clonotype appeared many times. CDR3 sequence: CASSPGLVNYEQYF. The DNA for the CDR3 is TGTGCCAGCAGCCCCGGACTGGTGAACTACGAGCAGTACTTC. The chain carries TRBV6-2 or TRBV6-3 and TRBJ2-7; possibly TRBD2 for D (5 bases). Germline CDR1 and CDR2: MNHEY and SVGEGT. The CDR3 is 14 residues long. Trimming took 6 bases from V and 3 from J, leaving 15 bases between them.

This chain's CDR3 is CASAYRGLGYTF. DNA for the CDR3: TGCGCCAGCGCGTACAGGGGGCTTGGCTACACCTTC. The chain uses TRBV5-1 and TRBJ1-2; 9 nucleotides match TRBD1. The CDR3 length is 12 residues. Germline V gene lookup returns CDR1 SGHRS and CDR2 YFSETQ. V lost 7 bases and J lost 7; bases outside the gene matches: 5. Using reference TRBV5-1 and TRBJ1-2 for the parts outside the CDR3, the full variable domain is KAGVTQTPRYLIKTRGQQVTLSCSPISGHRSVSWYQQTPGQGLQFLFEYFSETQRNKGNFPGRFSGRQFSNSRSEMNVSTLELGDSALYLCASAYRGLGYTFGSGTRLTVV.

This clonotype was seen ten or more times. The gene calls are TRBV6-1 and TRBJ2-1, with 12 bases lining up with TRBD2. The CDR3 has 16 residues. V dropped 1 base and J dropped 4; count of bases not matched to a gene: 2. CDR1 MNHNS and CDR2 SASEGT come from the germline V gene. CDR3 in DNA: TGTGCCAGCAGTGAAGATGGACTAGCGGGGTACAATGAGCAGTTCTTC. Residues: CASSEDGLAGYNEQFF.

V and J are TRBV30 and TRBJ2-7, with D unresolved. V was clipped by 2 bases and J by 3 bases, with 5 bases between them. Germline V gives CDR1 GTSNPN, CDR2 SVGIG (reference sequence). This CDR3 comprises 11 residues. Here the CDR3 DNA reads TGTGCCTGGAGTAAGGACTACGAGCAGTACTTC. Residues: CAWSKDYEQYF.

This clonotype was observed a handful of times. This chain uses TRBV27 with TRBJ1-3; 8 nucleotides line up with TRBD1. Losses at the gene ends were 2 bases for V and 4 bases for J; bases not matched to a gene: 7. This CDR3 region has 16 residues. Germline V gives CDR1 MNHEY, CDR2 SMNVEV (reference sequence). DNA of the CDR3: TGTGCCAGCAGTTTAACTGGCAGGGGGCTCGGAAACACCATATATTTT. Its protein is CASSLTGRGLGNTIYF.

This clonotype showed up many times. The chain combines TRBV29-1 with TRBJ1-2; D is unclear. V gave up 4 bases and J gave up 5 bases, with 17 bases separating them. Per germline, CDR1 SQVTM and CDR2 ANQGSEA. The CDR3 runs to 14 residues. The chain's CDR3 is CSVVSRLSFYGYTF. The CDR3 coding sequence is TGCAGCGTTGTGTCCAGGCTGAGTTTTTATGGCTACACCTTC.

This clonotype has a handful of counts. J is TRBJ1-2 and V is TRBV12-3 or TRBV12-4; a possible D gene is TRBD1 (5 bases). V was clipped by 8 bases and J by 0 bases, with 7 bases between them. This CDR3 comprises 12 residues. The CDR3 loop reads CASRGTNYGYTF. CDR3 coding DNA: TGTGCCAGCCGGGGGACTAACTATGGCTACACCTTC.

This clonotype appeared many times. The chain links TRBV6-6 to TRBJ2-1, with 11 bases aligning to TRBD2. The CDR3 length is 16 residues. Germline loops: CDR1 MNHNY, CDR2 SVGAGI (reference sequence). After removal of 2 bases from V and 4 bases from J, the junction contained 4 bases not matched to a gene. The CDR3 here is CASSYDLAGGYNEQFF. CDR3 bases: TGTGCCAGCAGTTACGACCTAGCGGGAGGATACAATGAGCAGTTCTTC.

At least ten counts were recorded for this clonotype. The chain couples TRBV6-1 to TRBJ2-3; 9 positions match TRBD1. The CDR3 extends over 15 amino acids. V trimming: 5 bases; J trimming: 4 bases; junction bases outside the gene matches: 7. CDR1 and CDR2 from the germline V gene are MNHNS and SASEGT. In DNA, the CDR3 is TGTGCCAGCAGTACCCGGGACAGGGTCGCAGATACGCAGTATTTT. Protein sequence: CASSTRDRVADTQYF.

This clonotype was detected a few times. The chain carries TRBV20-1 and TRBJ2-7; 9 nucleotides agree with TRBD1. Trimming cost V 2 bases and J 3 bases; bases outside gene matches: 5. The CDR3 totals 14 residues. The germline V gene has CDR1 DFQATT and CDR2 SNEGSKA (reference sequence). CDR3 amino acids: CSARSWDRVYEQYF. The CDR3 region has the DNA TGCAGTGCTAGATCCTGGGACAGGGTCTACGAGCAGTACTTC.

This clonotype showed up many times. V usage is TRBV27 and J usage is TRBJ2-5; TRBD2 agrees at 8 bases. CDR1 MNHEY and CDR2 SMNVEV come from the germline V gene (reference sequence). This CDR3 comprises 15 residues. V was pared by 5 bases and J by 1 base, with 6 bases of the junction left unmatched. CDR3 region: CASSMTGLGQETQYF. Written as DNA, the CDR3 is TGTGCCAGCAGTATGACGGGACTAGGCCAAGAGACCCAGTACTTC.